This T cell receptor beta chain came from a study of radiotherapy plus CTLA-4 blockade in lung cancer. Study-wide findings and caveats: According to reports, early shifts in blood T cell clones, alongside interferon-beta, forecast response most accurately.

Enrolled patients, whose metastatic non-small-cell lung cancer was chemo-refractory, received focal radiation plus CTLA-4 blockade with ipilimumab. The trim removed 8 bases at V and 3 bases at J, leaving 4 bases unmatched. The CDR3 totals 12 residues. Germline loops: CDR1 SGHDN, CDR2 FVKESK. The sample holds a few counts of this clone. Its antigen is not known. Assay used: immunoSEQ multiplex PCR; TCRdb lists only in-frame clones, some missing. The sample shows 50,000 to 85,000 clones, about 83% of them seen only once. The gene calls are TRBV14 and TRBJ2-7, with TRBD1 matching 7 bases. Source: peripheral blood, taken from a patient treated with radiotherapy plus ipilimumab. This receptor was identified in a human donor with non-small cell lung cancer who had a partial response to radiotherapy plus ipilimumab. CDR3 in amino acids: CASGDSYYEQYF. CDR3 in DNA: TGTGCCAGCGGGGACAGTTACTACGAGCAGTACTTC.